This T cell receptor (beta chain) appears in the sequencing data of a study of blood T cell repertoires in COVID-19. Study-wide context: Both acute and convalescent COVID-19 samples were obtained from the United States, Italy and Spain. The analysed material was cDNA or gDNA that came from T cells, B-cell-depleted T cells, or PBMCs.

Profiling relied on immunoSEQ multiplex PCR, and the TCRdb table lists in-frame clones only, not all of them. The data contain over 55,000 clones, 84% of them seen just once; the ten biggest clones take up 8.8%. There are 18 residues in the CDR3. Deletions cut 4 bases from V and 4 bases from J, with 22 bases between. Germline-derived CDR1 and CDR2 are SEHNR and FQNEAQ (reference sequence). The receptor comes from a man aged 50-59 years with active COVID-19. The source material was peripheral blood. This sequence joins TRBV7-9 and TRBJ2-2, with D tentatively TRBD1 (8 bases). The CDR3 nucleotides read TGTGCCAGCAGCTCCTCAGGGGGCGGCGGGACTATCACCGGGGAGCTGTTTTTT. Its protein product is CASSSSGGGGTITGELFF.